A single sample gave rise to the 29 T cell receptor beta chains below, sequenced in a study of blood T cell repertoires in COVID-19. This table comes from immunoSEQ multiplex PCR, and its TCRdb copy is limited to in-frame clones, with some not included. The sample has around 150,000 clones, around four fifths seen once; the top ten hold 9.5% to 13%. The sequencing sample was made of peripheral blood. All receptors derive from a human donor in a cohort sampled during active COVID-19.

The chain combines TRBV6-5 with TRBJ2-7, with TRBD1 identical over 8 bases. V gave up 6 bases and J gave up 0 bases; unmatched junction bases: 7. The CDR3 is made up of 15 amino acids. The germline V gene has CDR1 MNHEY and CDR2 SVGAGI. In DNA, the CDR3 is TGTGCCAGCAGCTCGAGAACAGGGGGCTCCTACGAGCAGTACTTC. As protein: CASSSRTGGSYEQYF.

The chain couples TRBV18 to TRBJ2-5; 9 bases map to TRBD1. CDR1 and CDR2 from the germline V gene are KGHSH and LQKENI. The CDR3 extends over 15 amino acids. J lost 5 bases, V lost 5 bases, and 9 bases had no gene match. CDR3 protein: CASSTGTGYVETQYF. The CDR3 DNA sequence: TGTGCCAGCTCAACCGGGACAGGGTATGTGGAGACCCAGTACTTC.

This clone was seen once. The gene calls are TRBV9 and TRBJ2-3; D uncertain. Germline V gene lookup returns CDR1 SGDLS and CDR2 YYNGEE. CDR3 length: 16 residues. Trimming pared 3 bases from V and 0 bases from J, leaving 14 bases between. The CDR3 DNA is TGTGCCAGCAGCGAAGCAGGATCGTCTAGCACAGATACGCAGTATTTT. Amino acids: CASSEAGSSSTDTQYF.

The chain carries TRBV19 and TRBJ1-1; unclear D gene. The length of the CDR3 is 12 residues. V lost 5 bases and J lost 5, with 9 bases in between. Germline V lookup: CDR1 LNHDA, CDR2 SQIVND (reference sequence). CDR3: CASSWSGTEAFF. The CDR3 DNA sequence: TGTGCCAGTAGTTGGTCCGGGACTGAAGCTTTCTTT.

The chain joins TRBV28 to TRBJ1-1; D unclear. Looked up from germline, CDR1 is MDHEN and CDR2 is SYDVKM. Trimming shortened V by 6 bases and J by 3 bases, and 8 bases separated the two germline ends. The CDR3 loop spans 12 amino acids. The CDR3 region has the DNA TGTGCCAGCAGCCCGTCGGACACTGAAGCTTTCTTT. It encodes CASSPSDTEAFF. Variable domain in full (rest from reference TRBV28 and TRBJ1-1): DVKVTQSSRYLVKRTGEKVFLECVQDMDHENMFWYRQDPGLGLRLIYFSYDVKMKEKGDIPEGYSVSREKKERFSLILESASTNQTSMYLCASSPSDTEAFFGQGTRLTVV.

The chain links TRBV9 to TRBJ2-1; 10 bases agree with TRBD1. Looked up from germline, CDR1 is SGDLS and CDR2 is YYNGEE. The V gene end was trimmed by 4 bases and the J gene end by 8 bases; junction bases not matched to a gene: 12. There are 16 residues in the CDR3. Written as DNA, the CDR3 is TGTGCCAGCAGCTCGAGAAAGGGGACAGGGGTTGATGAGCAGTTCTTC. This gives the protein CASSSRKGTGVDEQFF.

V gene TRBV7-9 combines with J gene TRBJ2-1; D gene uncertain. The CDR3 is made up of 11 amino acids. V shed 5 bases and J shed 5 bases, with 4 bases lying between them. CDR1 is SEHNR, CDR2 FQNEAQ, per germline (reference sequence). CDR3 loop: CASSTNNEQFF. CDR3 bases: TGTGCCAGCAGCACAAACAATGAGCAGTTCTTC.

As DNA, the CDR3 is TGCGCCAGCAGCACACTAACCCAAGAGACCCAGTACTTC. It translates to CASSTLTQETQYF. The rearrangement uses TRBV5-1 and TRBJ2-5; D remains unclear. The V gene's germline CDR1 is SGHRS and CDR2 YFSETQ. The CDR3 consists of 13 residues. The V end was cut by 4 bases, the J end by 1 base, with 8 bases between.

The chain combines TRBV28 with TRBJ2-2; D uncertain. V was clipped by 2 bases and J by 2 bases, with 6 bases between them. This CDR3 has 14 amino acids. CDR1 and CDR2 (germline): MDHEN, SYDVKM. The CDR3 spells CASSLILNTGELFF. CDR3 coding DNA: TGTGCCAGCAGTTTAATCCTAAACACCGGGGAGCTGTTTTTT.

This chain links TRBV28 with TRBJ2-5; tentative D call: TRBD2 (5 bases). The CDR3 sequence is 20 residues long. Trimming removed 5 bases from V and 3 bases from J, with 31 bases in between. Germline CDR1 reads MDHEN; CDR2 reads SYDVKM. The CDR3 loop is CASSPRALVKTGSKKETQYF. The DNA of the CDR3 is TGTGCCAGCAGTCCCCGTGCTCTCGTCAAAACGGGATCCAAAAAAGAGACCCAGTACTTC.

Comment on this clone: One end of the junction varies from germline; a read error may be responsible. This chain links TRBV10-3 with TRBJ1-1; no definite D call. This CDR3 is built from 12 residues. In germline, CDR1 is ENHRY, CDR2 SYGVKD. The CDR3 coding sequence is TGTGCCATCACTGAGGGTAGCACTGAAGCTTTCTTT. It specifies CAITEGSTEAFF.

The V gene is TRBV4-3, the J gene TRBJ2-7; TRBD2 agrees at 12 bases. The CDR3 extends over 15 amino acids. Germline-derived CDR1 and CDR2 are LGHNA and YSLEER. The V gene end was trimmed by 1 base and the J gene end by 7 bases; junction bases not matched to a gene: 5. CDR3 in DNA: TGCGCCAGCAGCCAAGGGACTAGCGGGGAAAGGGAGCAGTACTTC. Translation gives CASSQGTSGEREQYF.

V is TRBV7-8 and J is TRBJ1-1; D may be TRBD1 (6 bases). Per the germline V gene, CDR1 is SGHVS and CDR2 is FQNEAQ. The germline V and J ends were trimmed by 5 bases and 4 bases, with 14 bases remaining between them. CDR3 length equals 14 residues. As DNA, the CDR3 is TGTGCCAGCAGCCACGCCAGCAGGGGCACTGAAGCTTTCTTT. It specifies CASSHASRGTEAFF.

V and J are TRBV21-1 and TRBJ2-3; the table's D call TRBD1 went unverified against the DNA. TRBV21-1 is recorded as a pseudogene. The CDR3 length is 18 residues. The CDR3 bases are TGTGCCAGCAGCTCCGAGGCGGACAGGGCCCCTATCACAGATACGCAGTATTTT. Amino acids: CASSSEADRAPITDTQYF.

The chain uses TRBV9 and TRBJ2-1; 8 bases match TRBD2. V was pared by 3 bases and J by 9 bases, with 14 bases of the junction left unmatched. The CDR3 sequence is 16 residues long. Germline V CDR1 and CDR2: SGDLS, YYNGEE. The CDR3 nucleotides are TGTGCCAGCAGCGATGACAGCGGGAGAGATGCGGGTGAGCAGTTCTTC. It specifies CASSDDSGRDAGEQFF.

This clone appeared a single time. The V and J genes are TRBV24-1 and TRBJ1-1; D is uncertain. The V gene lost 9 bases and the J gene lost 5 bases, with 15 bases spanning the gap. The length of the CDR3 is 13 residues. Germline-derived CDR1 and CDR2 are KGHDR and SFDVKD. CDR3 bases: TGTGCCACCCGTATGGGAGGGCCGACTGAAGCTTTCTTT. Translation gives CATRMGGPTEAFF.

The chain recombines TRBV19 with TRBJ1-2, with D perhaps matching TRBD1 (5 bases). Germline V gene lookup returns CDR1 LNHDA and CDR2 SQIVND (reference sequence). The CDR3 sequence is 12 residues long. V dropped 4 bases and J dropped 6 bases, with 9 bases sitting between them. The CDR3 coding sequence is TGTGCCAGTAGTACTCGGGGGGATGGCTACACCTTC. This gives the protein CASSTRGDGYTF.

The rearrangement joins TRBV6-2 or TRBV6-3 to TRBJ2-2, with TRBD2 matching 8 bases. V trimming: 2 bases; J trimming: 5 bases; junction bases outside the gene matches: 1. The CDR3 is made up of 14 amino acids. Germline CDR1 and CDR2: MNHEY and SVGEGT. In DNA, the CDR3 is TGTGCCAGCAGTTACAAGCGGGGGACCGGGGAGCTGTTTTTT. Translation gives CASSYKRGTGELFF.

This clone has only one observation. The V and J genes are TRBV5-4 and TRBJ1-2; D is unresolved. Trimming pared 4 bases from V and 4 bases from J, leaving 17 bases between. Germline V lookup: CDR1 SGHNT, CDR2 YYREEE (reference sequence). CDR3 length: 15 residues. The CDR3 here is CASSDGGREIYGYTF. In DNA form, the CDR3 reads TGTGCCAGCAGCGACGGCGGAAGGGAGATCTATGGCTACACCTTC.

The chain carries TRBV7-8 and TRBJ2-7; D possibly corresponds to TRBD2 (6 bases). Germline CDR1 is SGHVS and CDR2 is FQNEAQ. V shed 1 base and J shed 4 bases, with 11 bases lying between them. There are 14 residues in the CDR3. This CDR3 is CASSLVEGMYEQYF. Written as DNA, the CDR3 is TGTGCCAGCAGCTTAGTGGAGGGGATGTACGAGCAGTACTTC.

The chain couples TRBV30 to TRBJ1-2, with D possibly TRBD1 on 5 matching bases. The CDR3 loop spans 13 amino acids. V was clipped by 0 bases and J by 7 bases, with 12 bases between them. The germline V gene encodes CDR1 GTSNPN and CDR2 SVGIG (reference sequence). This chain's CDR3 is CAWSVRGAVGYTF. The CDR3 region has the DNA TGTGCCTGGAGTGTCCGTGGGGCGGTTGGCTACACCTTC. Full variable domain (outside the CDR3, taken from reference TRBV30 and TRBJ1-2): SQTIHQWPATLVQPVGSPLSLECTVEGTSNPNLYWYRQAAGRGLQLLFYSVGIGQISSEVPQNLSASRPQDRQFILSSKKLLLSDSGFYLCAWSVRGAVGYTFGSGTRLTVV.

The chain recombines TRBV19 with TRBJ2-5; 7 nucleotides agree with TRBD1. The CDR3 loop spans 15 amino acids. Germline V gene data show CDR1 as LNHDA and CDR2 as SQIVND (reference sequence). V was clipped by 5 bases and J by 4 bases; unmatched bases: 10. The CDR3 sequence: CASSVTTGIRETQYF. The CDR3 DNA is TGTGCCAGTAGTGTCACGACAGGGATCCGAGAGACCCAGTACTTC.

The chain carries TRBV5-6 and TRBJ2-7; 12 bases match TRBD1. This CDR3 is built from 14 residues. CDR1 SGHDT and CDR2 YYEEEE come from the germline V gene. V lost 4 bases, J lost 4 bases, and 3 bases stayed unmatched. CDR3 DNA: TGTGCCAGCAGCAGGGACAGGGGGCTTTACGAGCAGTACTTC. Translated: CASSRDRGLYEQYF.

This chain connects TRBV6-1 to TRBJ1-6; D gene ambiguous. V shed 3 bases and J shed 3 bases, with 18 bases lying between them. Germline CDR1 MNHNS, CDR2 SASEGT. The CDR3 length is 18 residues. CDR3 nucleotides: TGTGCCAGCAGTGACGCCTCTCTCAAGGGAGTCTATAATTCACCCCTCCACTTT. This translates into CASSDASLKGVYNSPLHF.

The chain recombines TRBV12-3 or TRBV12-4 with TRBJ2-7, with no clear D. The CDR3 extends over 13 amino acids. The V and J ends lost 5 bases and 0 bases respectively, with 8 bases between them. In nucleotides, the CDR3 is TGTGCCAGCAGTCGAGGCTCCTCCTACGAGCAGTACTTC. Translating gives CASSRGSSYEQYF.

The V call is TRBV27, the J call TRBJ2-7; 9 bases fit TRBD1. Trimming removed 3 bases from V and 5 bases from J; junction bases left unmatched: 11. CDR3 length: 16 residues. The germline V gene encodes CDR1 MNHEY and CDR2 SMNVEV (reference sequence). The CDR3 nucleotides are TGTGCCAGCAGTTTGGGGGGGCGGGACAGGGTGAACGAGCAGTACTTC. Translating gives CASSLGGRDRVNEQYF.

The chain combines TRBV6-5 with TRBJ1-2; 7 nucleotides line up with TRBD1. J lost 6 bases, V lost 6 bases, and 7 bases had no gene match. This CDR3 contains 13 residues. Germline CDR1 MNHEY, CDR2 SVGAGI. CDR3 amino acids: CASRRTGEDGYTF. CDR3 nucleotide sequence: TGTGCCAGCAGAAGGACAGGCGAGGATGGCTACACCTTC.

The genes are TRBV11-1 and TRBJ2-7; D gene ambiguous. This CDR3 has 14 amino acids. The germline CDR1 and CDR2 sequences are SGHAT and FQDESV (reference sequence). Trimming removed 5 bases at V and 3 bases at J, with 14 bases between. This CDR3 reads CASSPAPTSYEQYF. DNA of the CDR3: TGTGCCAGCAGCCCCGCCCCGACAAGCTACGAGCAGTACTTC.

V is TRBV10-3 and J is TRBJ2-6; a possible D gene is TRBD1 (5 bases). Trimming cost V 4 bases and J 0 bases, with 7 bases left between them. Germline CDR1 reads ENHRY; CDR2 reads SYGVKD. The CDR3 sequence is 15 residues long. The CDR3 bases are TGTGCCATCAGTGGACAGCTCTCTGGGGCCAACGTCCTGACTTTC. It translates to CAISGQLSGANVLTF.